Listed here are 12 T cell receptor beta chains from one sample, sequenced in a study of beta chain features in type 1 diabetes. Their specific antigens are unknown. The isolated RNA, all of it, was reverse transcribed, so expressed TCRB transcripts were what got sequenced. TCRdb keeps only in-frame clones here, not all; method: immunoSEQ multiplex PCR. The sample holds about 270,000 clones, roughly an eighth seen once. Study-wide results and limits: Moderately but significantly shorter TCRB CDR3s were found in Type 1 diabetes patients in all four CD4+ subsets.

The sequencing sample was made of naive CD4+ T cells from blood. The source of these receptors is a man aged 25 to 40 with type 1 diabetes.

This clone was counted a few times. The chain is built from TRBV25-1 and TRBJ1-2; 9 bases agree with TRBD1. The germline CDR1 and CDR2 sequences are MGHDK and SYGVNS. With 6 bases clipped from V and 7 bases from J, the junction kept 9 bases outside the gene matches. The CDR3 extends over 14 amino acids. The CDR3 DNA is TGTGCCAGCAGCCGACCGGGACAGGGCGCTGGCTACACCTTC. Protein sequence: CASSRPGQGAGYTF.

The V call is TRBV4-3, the J call TRBJ2-1, with 8 bases identical to TRBD1. The CDR3 consists of 17 residues. Looked up from germline, CDR1 is LGHNA and CDR2 is YSLEER. Germline trimming cut 4 bases from V and 5 bases from J; bases unmatched to any gene: 13. The CDR3 loop reads CASSRSLDRVRDNEQFF. CDR3 in DNA: TGCGCCAGCAGCCGATCACTGGACAGGGTTAGGGACAATGAGCAGTTCTTC.

This clone was detected only a few times. The gene calls are TRBV9 and TRBJ1-2; 9 bases agree with TRBD1. This CDR3 region has 16 residues. Germline assignment: CDR1 SGDLS and CDR2 YYNGEE. J was trimmed by 7 bases and V by 1 base; bases with no gene match: 11. The CDR3 DNA follows: TGTGCCAGCAGCGTAATACAGGGGGCGCCTTCCGGTGGCTACACCTTC. Amino acids: CASSVIQGAPSGGYTF.

In its sample, this clone was seen a few times. This rearrangement joins TRBV6-6 to TRBJ2-5; weak D call: TRBD1 (6 bases). Germline CDR1 and CDR2: MNHNY and SVGAGI (reference sequence). The V gene lost 6 bases and the J gene lost 5 bases, with 16 bases spanning the gap. This CDR3 is 14 amino acids long. The CDR3 DNA sequence: TGTGCCAGCAGACAAAGACAGGCGGCGGAGACCCAGTACTTC. This translates into CASRQRQAAETQYF.

V usage is TRBV2 and J usage is TRBJ2-1; TRBD2 aligns across 10 bases. From germline, CDR1 is SNHLY and CDR2 FYNNEI. The CDR3 is 13 amino acids. Losses at the gene ends were 8 bases for V and 4 bases for J; bases not matched to a gene: 2. As DNA, the CDR3 is TGTGCCAGCGGACTAGCGGTGTACAATGAGCAGTTCTTC. This gives the protein CASGLAVYNEQFF.

The V call is TRBV15, the J call TRBJ2-7; D remains unclear. This CDR3 has 15 amino acids. In germline, CDR1 is LNHNV, CDR2 YYDKDF (reference sequence). Deletions cut 0 bases from V and 0 bases from J, with 9 bases between. Here the CDR3 DNA reads TGTGCCACCAGCAGAGATAGCCTAAGCTCCTACGAGCAGTACTTC. Translating it yields CATSRDSLSSYEQYF.

This chain joins TRBV6-5 and TRBJ1-1; D perhaps matches TRBD1 (6 bases). Trimming took 2 bases from V and 5 from J, leaving 9 bases between them. This CDR3 is 13 amino acids long. Germline V gene data show CDR1 as MNHEY and CDR2 as SVGAGI. The CDR3 is CASSYGGQTEAFF. Here the CDR3 DNA reads TGTGCCAGCAGTTACGGCGGACAGACTGAAGCTTTCTTT.

This clone showed up just a few times. The V call is TRBV20-1, the J call TRBJ1-2; unclear D gene. The V gene lost 5 bases and the J gene lost 4 bases, with 5 bases spanning the gap. Germline V gives CDR1 DFQATT, CDR2 SNEGSKA (reference sequence). The CDR3 is 10 residues long. The CDR3 spells CSAQVYGYTF. In DNA form, the CDR3 reads TGCAGTGCTCAGGTCTATGGCTACACCTTC.

The chain is built from TRBV7-2 and TRBJ1-5, with no clear D. V dropped 5 bases and J dropped 4 bases, with 12 bases sitting between them. CDR1 and CDR2 (germline): SGHTA, FQGNSA. CDR3 length: 14 residues. Written as DNA, the CDR3 is TGTGCCAGCAGCCCGGACTCAGATAATCAGCCCCAGCATTTT. Translated: CASSPDSDNQPQHF. Full variable domain (outside the CDR3, taken from reference TRBV7-2 and TRBJ1-5): GAGVSQSPSNKVTEKGKDVELRCDPISGHTALYWYRQSLGQGLEFLIYFQGNSAPDKSGLPSDRFSAERTGGSVSTLTIQRTQQEDSAVYLCASSPDSDNQPQHFGDGTRLSIL.

This clone was recorded a few times. The V gene is TRBV18, the J gene TRBJ1-2; 7 nucleotides match TRBD1. The CDR3 is made up of 14 amino acids. After removal of 5 bases from V and 6 bases from J, the junction contained 9 bases not matched to a gene. CDR1 KGHSH and CDR2 LQKENI come from the germline V gene. CDR3 residues: CASSSSTGDNGYTF. CDR3 sequence (DNA): TGTGCCAGCTCATCTTCCACAGGGGATAATGGCTACACCTTC.

In its sample, this clone was seen a few times. The V gene is TRBV30, the J gene TRBJ2-5, with no clear D. The CDR3 has 12 amino acids. CDR1 is GTSNPN, CDR2 SVGIG, per germline (reference sequence). Trimming took off 0 bases at V and 2 bases at J, with 4 bases between the two ends. The CDR3 coding sequence is TGTGCCTGGAGTGTACAGCAAGAGACCCAGTACTTC. It codes for CAWSVQQETQYF.

This clone occurred a few times. V and J are TRBV28 and TRBJ1-5; tentative D call: TRBD1 (6 bases). The CDR3 contains 15 residues. V was clipped by 4 bases and J by 4 bases, with 14 bases between them. Germline CDR1 MDHEN, CDR2 SYDVKM. Here the CDR3 reads CASSSQGVGNQPQHF. Written as DNA, the CDR3 is TGTGCCAGCAGTTCACAGGGAGTCGGGAATCAGCCCCAGCATTTT.